This T cell receptor (beta chain) came from a study of regulatory T cells in long-lasting Graves disease. Study-wide findings and caveats: Persistent disease exhibited a predilection for TRBV28, TRBJ1-2 and TRBJ2-5.

The time point here: newly diagnosed GD, antithyroid drugs for less than 3 months. PBMC RNA served as the TCR library source. The sample holds many counts of this clonotype. Its antigen remains unidentified. CDR1 and CDR2 from the germline V gene are GTSNPN and SVGIG (reference sequence). The ends lost 1 base at V and 6 bases at J; junction bases unmatched: 8. CDR3 length: 15 residues. Construction of TCR beta libraries relied on iRepertoire HTBI primers and on Arm-PCR targeting CDR3 regions. TCRdb reanalysed the multiplex PCR reads using MiXCR and keeps one entry per CDR3 protein. The data show over 350,000 distinct CDR3 sequences, 12% to 15% seen once. This sample also belongs to another study, concerning T cells in Graves' hyperthyroidism and ophthalmopathy. This second study says: Using the HTBI primer set, a first-round RT-PCR was run on the TCR CDR3. A model using 13 V-J features told ophthalmopathy apart from stable hyperthyroidism.

Sample: peripheral blood mononuclear cells (PBMCs), taken at new diagnosis, from a patient treated with antithyroid drugs. The rearrangement uses TRBV30 and TRBJ1-5, with 8 nucleotides matching TRBD1. The TCR comes from a woman in her fifties or sixties with Graves disease. This CDR3 reads CAWSADRERGQPQHF. In DNA, the CDR3 is TGTGCCTGGAGTGCGGACAGGGAAAGGGGTCAGCCCCAGCATTTT.